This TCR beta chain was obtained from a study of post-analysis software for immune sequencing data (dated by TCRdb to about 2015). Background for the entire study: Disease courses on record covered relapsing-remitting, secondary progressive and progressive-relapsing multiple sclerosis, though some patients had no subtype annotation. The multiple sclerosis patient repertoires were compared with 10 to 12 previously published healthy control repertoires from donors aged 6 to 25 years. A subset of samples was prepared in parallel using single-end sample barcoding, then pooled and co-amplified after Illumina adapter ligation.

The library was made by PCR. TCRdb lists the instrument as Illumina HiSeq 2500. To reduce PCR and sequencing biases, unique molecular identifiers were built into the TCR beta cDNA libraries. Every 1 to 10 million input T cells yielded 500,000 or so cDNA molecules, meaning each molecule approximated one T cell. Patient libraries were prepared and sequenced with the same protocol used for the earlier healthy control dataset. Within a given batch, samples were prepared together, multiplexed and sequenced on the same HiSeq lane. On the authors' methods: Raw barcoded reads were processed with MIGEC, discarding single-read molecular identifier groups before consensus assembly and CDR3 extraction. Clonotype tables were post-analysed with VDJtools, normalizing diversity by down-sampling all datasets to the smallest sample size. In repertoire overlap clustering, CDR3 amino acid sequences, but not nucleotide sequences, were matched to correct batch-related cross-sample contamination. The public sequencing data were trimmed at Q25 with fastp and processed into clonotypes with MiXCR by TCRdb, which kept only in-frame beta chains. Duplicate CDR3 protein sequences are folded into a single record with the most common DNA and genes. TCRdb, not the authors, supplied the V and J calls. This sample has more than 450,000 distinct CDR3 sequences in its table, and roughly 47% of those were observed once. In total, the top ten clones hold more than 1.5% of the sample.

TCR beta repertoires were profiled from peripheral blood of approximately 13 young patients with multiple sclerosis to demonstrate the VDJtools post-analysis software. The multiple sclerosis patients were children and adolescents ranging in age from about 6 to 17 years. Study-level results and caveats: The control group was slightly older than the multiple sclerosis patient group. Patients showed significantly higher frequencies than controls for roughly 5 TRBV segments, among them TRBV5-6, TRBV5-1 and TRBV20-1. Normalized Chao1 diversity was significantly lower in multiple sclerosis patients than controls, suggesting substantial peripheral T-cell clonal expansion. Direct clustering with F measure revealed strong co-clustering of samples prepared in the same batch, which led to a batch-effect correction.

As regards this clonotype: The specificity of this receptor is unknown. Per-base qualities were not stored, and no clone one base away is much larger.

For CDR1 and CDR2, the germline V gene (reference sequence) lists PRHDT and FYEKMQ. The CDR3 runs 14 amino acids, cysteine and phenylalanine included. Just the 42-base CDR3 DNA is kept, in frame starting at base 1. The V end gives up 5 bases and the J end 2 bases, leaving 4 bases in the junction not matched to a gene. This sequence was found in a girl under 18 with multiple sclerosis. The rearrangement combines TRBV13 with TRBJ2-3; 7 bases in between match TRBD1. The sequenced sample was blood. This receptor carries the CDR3 CASSDRVITDTQYF. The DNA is TGTGCCAGCAGCGACAGGGTCATCACAGATACGCAGTATTTT.